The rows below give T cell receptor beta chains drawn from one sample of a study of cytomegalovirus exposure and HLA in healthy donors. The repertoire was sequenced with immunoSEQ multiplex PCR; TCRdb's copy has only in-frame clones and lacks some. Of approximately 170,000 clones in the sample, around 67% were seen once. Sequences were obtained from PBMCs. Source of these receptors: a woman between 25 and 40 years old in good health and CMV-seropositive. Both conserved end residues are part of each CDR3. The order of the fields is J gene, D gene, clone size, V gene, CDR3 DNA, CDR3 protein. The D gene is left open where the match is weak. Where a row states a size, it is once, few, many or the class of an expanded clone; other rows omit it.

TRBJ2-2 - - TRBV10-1 TGCGCCAGCAGTATAACCGGGACGAACACCGGGGAGCTGTTTTTT CASSITGTNTGELFF
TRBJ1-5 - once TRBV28 TGTGCCAGCACCTTATCCTCTAGCAATCAGCCCCAGCATTTT CASTLSSSNQPQHF
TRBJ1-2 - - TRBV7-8 TGTGCCAGCAGCCCCCGACGGATGGACACTAACTATGGCTACACCTTC CASSPRRMDTNYGYTF
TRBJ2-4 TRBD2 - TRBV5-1 TGCGCCAGCAGCTTGGGCCAGCGGGAGGGCCGGGGAAACATTCAGTACTTC CASSLGQREGRGNIQYF
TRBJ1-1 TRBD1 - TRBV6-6 TGTGCCAGCAAAACCCGGGACAGAGAGAACACTGAAGCTTTCTTT CASKTRDRENTEAFF
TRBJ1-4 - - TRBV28 TGTGCCAGCAGTTTATTGGCGGCCGCAACTAATGAAAAACTGTTTTTT CASSLLAAATNEKLFF
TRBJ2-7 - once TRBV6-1 TGTGCCAGCAGTGGCCGTCGGTACGAGCAGTACTTC CASSGRRYEQYF
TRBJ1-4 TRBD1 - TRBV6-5 TGTGCCAGCAGTTACGGGACAGGAGATGAAAAACTGTTTTTT CASSYGTGDEKLFF
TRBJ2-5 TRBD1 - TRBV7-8 TGTGCCAGCAGCTTGGGGACAGGGAGGGAGACCCAGTACTTC CASSLGTGRETQYF
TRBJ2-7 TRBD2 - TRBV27 TGTGCCAGCAGCCCACAGGGACTAGCGGGATTCGAGCAGTACTTC CASSPQGLAGFEQYF
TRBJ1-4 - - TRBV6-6 TGTGCCAGCAGTTACTCGGGACACCAGAATGAAAAACTGTTTTTT CASSYSGHQNEKLFF
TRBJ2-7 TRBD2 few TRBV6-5 TGTGCCAGCAGCTACCACGGGGGGAGTGGAGTGACCGAGCAGTACTTC CASSYHGGSGVTEQYF
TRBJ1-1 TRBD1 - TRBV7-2 TGTGCCAGCAGCTTTAGCCCTTGGGGGACAGGGGGCACTGAAGCTTTCTTT CASSFSPWGTGGTEAFF
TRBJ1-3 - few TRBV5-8 TGTGCCAGCAGCGCGGGGAGGGGGAGCTCTGGAAACACCATATATTTT CASSAGRGSSGNTIYF
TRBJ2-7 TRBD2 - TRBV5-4 TGTGCCAGCAGCCCTCGAGGCGGGGGTCCTTACGGGCAGTACTTC CASSPRGGGPYGQYF
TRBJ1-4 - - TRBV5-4 TGTGCCAGCAGCTTCGGTAAAACTAATGAAAAACTGTTTTTT CASSFGKTNEKLFF
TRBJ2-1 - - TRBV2 TGTGCCAGCAGTGAGGCATATGAGCAGTTCTTC CASSEAYEQFF
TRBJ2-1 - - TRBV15 TGTGCCACCAGCAGAGATCAAGGGGAAGTCAATAGGCAGTTCTTC CATSRDQGEVNRQFF
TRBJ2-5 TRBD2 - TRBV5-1 TGCGCCAGCAGCAGTGGACTAGCGGGGAAAGAGACCCAGTACTTC CASSSGLAGKETQYF
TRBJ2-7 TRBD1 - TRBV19 TGTGCCAGTAGTACCCCGGGACAGAAAACTACCTACGAGCAGTACTTC CASSTPGQKTTYEQYF
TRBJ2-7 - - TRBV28 TGTGCCAGCACCTTTCCGGACTTCCCCCTTAGCGAGCAGTACTTC CASTFPDFPLSEQYF
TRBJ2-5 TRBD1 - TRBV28 TGTGCCAGCAGCCAAAGGACAGGTGGAGTAGTGACCCAGTACTTC CASSQRTGGVVTQYF
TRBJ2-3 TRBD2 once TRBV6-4 TGTGCCAGCAAGACTAGCGGTAGCACAGATACGCAGTATTTT CASKTSGSTDTQYF
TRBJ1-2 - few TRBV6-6 TGTGCCAGCAGTGGCGGGGGGACGGTCTATGGCTACACCTTC CASSGGGTVYGYTF
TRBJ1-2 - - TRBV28 TGTGCCAGCAGTTCCCCGCTGGGGGCCGAAAGGAGCTACACCTTC CASSSPLGAERSYTF
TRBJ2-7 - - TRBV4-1 TGCGCCAGCAGCCACTCTCTACGGTCTGAAGTGTACTTC CASSHSLRSEVYF
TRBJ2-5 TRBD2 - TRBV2 TGTGCCAGCAGTGATCCCCTAGCGGATCAAGAGACCCAGTACTTC CASSDPLADQETQYF
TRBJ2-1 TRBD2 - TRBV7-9 TGTGCCGGCCGGGGGGCTGCTAGCGGGATCTCCTACAATGAGCAGTTCTTC CAGRGAASGISYNEQFF
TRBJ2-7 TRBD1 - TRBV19 TGTGCCAGTAGTATAGGGACAGGGACCATCTACGAGCAGTACTTC CASSIGTGTIYEQYF
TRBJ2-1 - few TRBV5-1 TGCGCCAGCAGCTTCCGGACAGCCTCTCCCTCCTACAATGAGCAGTTCTTC CASSFRTASPSYNEQFF
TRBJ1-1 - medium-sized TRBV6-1 TGTGCCAGCAGTGAGTGGCAGGGAGGTACTGAAGCTTTCTTT CASSEWQGGTEAFF
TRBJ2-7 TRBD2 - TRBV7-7 TGTGCCAGCAGCTTGTCTAGCGGCTCCTACGAGCAGTACTTC CASSLSSGSYEQYF
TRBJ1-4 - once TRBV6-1 TGTGCCAGCAGTGAACGAACAGGCCGTAATGAAAAACTGTTTTTT CASSERTGRNEKLFF
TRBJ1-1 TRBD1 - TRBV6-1 TGTGCCAGCAGGGATTCAGGGGGCCCGAACACTGAAGCTTTCTTT CASRDSGGPNTEAFF
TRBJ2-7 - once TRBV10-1 TGCGCCAGCAGCCGACAGGACTCTTACGAGCAGTACTTC CASSRQDSYEQYF
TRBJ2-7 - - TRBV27 TGTGCCAGCAGTTCTCCAGGGCCCGGCGAGCAGTACTTC CASSSPGPGEQYF
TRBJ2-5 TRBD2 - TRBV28 TGTGCCAGCAGCCGGGAGGGAGGGGAGACCCAGTACTTC CASSREGGETQYF
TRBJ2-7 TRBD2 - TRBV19 TGTGCCACCACCCGCTCGGCTAGCGGGAGCGAGCAGTACTTC CATTRSASGSEQYF
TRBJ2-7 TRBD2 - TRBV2 TGTGCCACCCAAACCGGGACTAGCAGGTGGGAGCAGTACTTC CATQTGTSRWEQYF
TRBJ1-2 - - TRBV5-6 TGTGCCAGCAGCTTCCTGGGGGCAGGCGGCTACACCTTC CASSFLGAGGYTF
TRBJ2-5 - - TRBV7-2 TGTGCCAGCAGCCCCGGGCAGGGTAAAGAGACCCAGTACTTC CASSPGQGKETQYF
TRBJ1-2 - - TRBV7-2 TGTGCCAGCAGCCTTTCGACGGGAGGGTATTTC CASSLSTGGYF
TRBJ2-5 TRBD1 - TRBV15 TGTGCCACCAGCAGAGGGGAGACAGGGGGTGGCCCAAAAGAGACCCAGTACTTC CATSRGETGGGPKETQYF
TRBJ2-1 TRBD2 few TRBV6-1 TGTGCCAGCAGTAAGAGCGGGAGGGCCTACAATGAGCAGTTCTTC CASSKSGRAYNEQFF
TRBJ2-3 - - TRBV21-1 TGTGCCAGCACAGAACTAGCGGGGGATAGCACAGATACGCAGTATTTT CASTELAGDSTDTQYF
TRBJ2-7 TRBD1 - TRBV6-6 TGTGCCAGCAGTTACGTGCAGGGGGCGGGCGAGCAGTACTTC CASSYVQGAGEQYF
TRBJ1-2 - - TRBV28 TGTGCCAGCAGTTTAAGGACAGACAACTATGGCTACACCTTC CASSLRTDNYGYTF
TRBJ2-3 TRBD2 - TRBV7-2 TGTGCCAGCAGCCCTTATGGGTCAGCGGGAGGTACGCAGTATTTT CASSPYGSAGGTQYF
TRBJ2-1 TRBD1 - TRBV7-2 TGTGCCAGCAGTCGCACAGGGGGTGAGCAGTTCTTC CASSRTGGEQFF
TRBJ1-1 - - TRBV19 TGTGCCAGTAGTGCTCGACAGAAACTGAACACTGAAGCTTTCTTT CASSARQKLNTEAFF
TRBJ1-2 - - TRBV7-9 TGTGCCAGCAGCTTAGGATGGGCCCCGACCTATGGCTACACCTTC CASSLGWAPTYGYTF